These 20 T cell receptor beta chains originate from one sample sequenced in a study of shared clonotypes between healthy human individuals. Some clones are missing from TCRdb's copy, which holds only in-frame ones; the method was immunoSEQ multiplex PCR. Of millions of clones in the sample, about 95% were seen once. Sample: naive CD4+ T cells sorted from blood. The subset denotes: CD45RA+ positively selected. These receptor sequences come from a young man in good health.

The chain uses TRBV5-1 and TRBJ1-1; TRBD1 aligns across 11 bases. The V gene end was trimmed by 0 bases and the J gene end by 4 bases; junction bases not matched to a gene: 5. CDR1 is SGHRS and CDR2 is YFSETQ in the germline V gene. CDR3 length: 16 amino acids. CDR3 sequence: CASSLASGTGGTEAFF. CDR3 in DNA: TGCGCCAGCAGCTTGGCCTCCGGGACAGGGGGCACTGAAGCTTTCTTT.

The V call is TRBV10-2, the J call TRBJ2-1, with D uncertain. Germline-derived CDR1 and CDR2 are WSHSY and SAAADI. CDR3 length: 12 residues. Trimming took off 5 bases at V and 10 bases at J, with 12 bases between the two ends. The DNA for the CDR3 is TGCGCCAGCAGTCCCCCGGCGCGGGAGCAGTTCTTC. This gives the protein CASSPPAREQFF.

The chain combines TRBV4-2 with TRBJ1-2, with 10 bases fitting TRBD1. Germline CDR1 is LGHNA and CDR2 is YNFKEQ. V trimming: 4 bases; J trimming: 7 bases; junction bases outside the gene matches: 12. This CDR3 region has 16 residues. The chain's CDR3 is CASSREMTGGAGGYTF. Here the CDR3 DNA reads TGTGCCAGCAGCCGAGAAATGACAGGGGGCGCAGGTGGCTACACCTTC.

This rearrangement joins TRBV4-3 to TRBJ1-2; 9 nucleotides line up with TRBD1. This CDR3 comprises 18 residues. V was pared by 3 bases and J by 0 bases, with 11 bases of the junction left unmatched. Germline lookup yields CDR1 LGHNA and CDR2 YSLEER. The CDR3 DNA follows: TGCGCCAGCAGCCACAGTCCCGGGACAGGGATCACTAACTATGGCTACACCTTC. This encodes CASSHSPGTGITNYGYTF.

This chain connects TRBV4-1 to TRBJ2-5; no firm D call. Per the germline V gene, CDR1 is MGHRA and CDR2 is YSYEKL. The V gene lost 0 bases and the J gene lost 5 bases, with 10 bases spanning the gap. CDR3 length equals 14 residues. DNA for the CDR3: TGCGCCAGCAGCCAAGATTCAGCGTATGAGACCCAGTACTTC. Translating it yields CASSQDSAYETQYF.

The rearrangement links TRBV5-1 to TRBJ1-6, with D unresolved. Per germline, CDR1 SGHRS and CDR2 YFSETQ. Trimming shortened V by 0 bases and J by 2 bases, and 6 bases separated the two germline ends. The CDR3 has 15 amino acids. In DNA, the CDR3 is TGCGCCAGCAGCTTGGAGGAAACCTATAATTCACCCCTCCACTTT. Translating gives CASSLEETYNSPLHF.

This rearrangement joins TRBV19 to TRBJ1-1; D gene ambiguous. CDR1 is LNHDA and CDR2 is SQIVND in the germline V gene (reference sequence). This CDR3 is built from 15 residues. Trimming shortened V by 2 bases and J by 1 base, and 11 bases separated the two germline ends. CDR3 sequence reads: CASSISDLTNTEAFF. As DNA, the CDR3 is TGTGCCAGTAGTATAAGTGACCTCACGAACACTGAAGCTTTCTTT.

V usage is TRBV6-1 and J usage is TRBJ2-7, with 9 bases lining up with TRBD2. This CDR3 has 17 amino acids. Germline CDR1 reads MNHNS; CDR2 reads SASEGT. Germline trimming cut 4 bases from V and 6 bases from J; bases unmatched to any gene: 16. CDR3 residues: CASSVRETGTSLGEQYF. DNA of the CDR3: TGTGCCAGCAGTGTACGGGAAACCGGGACTAGCTTGGGCGAGCAGTACTTC.

The chain couples TRBV29-1 to TRBJ1-5, with D unresolved. CDR1 and CDR2 from the germline V gene are SQVTM and ANQGSEA. The CDR3 covers 14 residues. Trimming took off 6 bases at V and 6 bases at J, with 18 bases between the two ends. The CDR3 DNA follows: TGCAGCGTCGGCGACTCAGGTGCCTCTCAGCCCCAGCATTTT. It codes for CSVGDSGASQPQHF.

The chain recombines TRBV5-5 with TRBJ1-1, with D perhaps TRBD1 (6 bases). The V and J ends lost 2 bases and 0 bases respectively, with 11 bases between them. The germline V gene has CDR1 SGHKS and CDR2 YYEKEE (reference sequence). The CDR3 is 15 residues long. The CDR3 region is CASSLRTAMNTEAFF. DNA of the CDR3: TGTGCCAGCAGCTTAAGGACAGCCATGAACACTGAAGCTTTCTTT. Filled out from reference TRBV5-5 and TRBJ1-1, the complete variable domain reads DAGVTQSPTHLIKTRGQQVTLRCSPISGHKSVSWYQQVLGQGPQFIFQYYEKEERGRGNFPDRFSARQFPNYSSELNVNALLLGDSALYLCASSLRTAMNTEAFFGQGTRLTVV.

V gene TRBV27 combines with J gene TRBJ2-2, with 7 nucleotides matching TRBD2. After removal of 7 bases from V and 0 bases from J, the junction contained 8 bases not matched to a gene. Germline V gene sequence: CDR1 MNHEY, CDR2 SMNVEV (reference sequence). This CDR3 is built from 16 residues. In nucleotides, the CDR3 is TGTGCCAGCACCATGGGGGGGACCACGAACACCGGGGAGCTGTTTTTT. Translation: CASTMGGTTNTGELFF.

The chain combines TRBV10-3 with TRBJ1-3; D is possibly TRBD1 (6 bases). This CDR3 contains 15 residues. Deletions cut 11 bases from V and 4 bases from J, with 21 bases between. CDR1 and CDR2 (germline): ENHRY, SYGVKD. The CDR3 reads CAARPGAYSGNTIYF. For the CDR3, the DNA is TGTGCCGCGCGACCGGGGGCATATTCGGGAAACACCATATATTTT.

V is TRBV10-2 and J is TRBJ1-2; D is uncertain. Germline values: CDR1 WSHSY, CDR2 SAAADI. CDR3 length equals 13 residues. V was trimmed by 3 bases and J by 4 bases, leaving 9 bases between them. The CDR3 bases are TGCGCCAGCAGTGAAGATCAGTTCTATGGCTACACCTTC. Translating gives CASSEDQFYGYTF.

The CDR3 sequence: CASSDRAEQYF. The CDR3 DNA reads as TGTGCCAGCAGTGACAGGGCCGAGCAGTACTTC. This rearrangement joins TRBV2 to TRBJ2-7, with D tentatively TRBD1 (5 bases). V gave up 3 bases and J gave up 6 bases, with 6 bases separating them. The CDR3 loop spans 11 amino acids. Germline values: CDR1 SNHLY, CDR2 FYNNEI.

The chain is built from TRBV5-5 and TRBJ1-2, with D tentatively TRBD1 (5 bases). The CDR3 totals 15 residues. Germline CDR1 is SGHKS and CDR2 is YYEKEE (reference sequence). V lost 1 base to trimming and J lost 8 bases, with 18 bases between them. The DNA of the CDR3 is TGTGCCAGCAGCTTGCCTCCCAGGGAGCCGCGAGGCTACACCTTC. It specifies CASSLPPREPRGYTF. Complete variable domain (other parts from reference TRBV5-5 and TRBJ1-2): DAGVTQSPTHLIKTRGQQVTLRCSPISGHKSVSWYQQVLGQGPQFIFQYYEKEERGRGNFPDRFSARQFPNYSSELNVNALLLGDSALYLCASSLPPREPRGYTFGSGTRLTVV.

V is TRBV6-5 and J is TRBJ1-2; D is uncertain. The CDR3 consists of 14 residues. Germline V gene data show CDR1 as MNHEY and CDR2 as SVGAGI. V lost 7 bases and J 8 bases, leaving 20 bases between the germline ends. CDR3 nucleotides: TGTGCCAGCACTGGGTCCGGGTTCGGCGTGGGCTACACCTTC. Its translation: CASTGSGFGVGYTF.

This chain joins TRBV30 and TRBJ2-6; D ambiguous. The CDR3 has 18 amino acids. CDR1 is GTSNPN, CDR2 SVGIG, per germline (reference sequence). V gave up 0 bases and J gave up 0 bases, with 15 bases separating them. The CDR3 reads CAWSVGLGYLSGANVLTF. For the CDR3, the DNA is TGTGCCTGGAGTGTAGGGCTCGGGTACCTCTCTGGGGCCAACGTCCTGACTTTC. Using reference TRBV30 and TRBJ2-6 for the parts outside the CDR3, the full variable domain is SQTIHQWPATLVQPVGSPLSLECTVEGTSNPNLYWYRQAAGRGLQLLFYSVGIGQISSEVPQNLSASRPQDRQFILSSKKLLLSDSGFYLCAWSVGLGYLSGANVLTFGAGSRLTVL.

The CDR3 loop is CAWTSSSGETQYF. Here the CDR3 DNA reads TGTGCCTGGACCTCCTCTAGTGGGGAGACCCAGTACTTC. The V gene is TRBV30, the J gene TRBJ2-5; D is uncertain. This CDR3 is built from 13 residues. Germline V gene lookup returns CDR1 GTSNPN and CDR2 SVGIG (reference sequence). V shed 4 bases and J shed 5 bases, with 14 bases lying between them.

This chain uses TRBV6-5 with TRBJ2-7, with unresolved D. CDR3 length equals 13 residues. Per germline, CDR1 MNHEY and CDR2 SVGAGI. Trimming cost V 1 base and J 2 bases, with 6 bases left between them. The CDR3 loop is CASSYLDTYEQYF. CDR3 DNA sequence: TGTGCCAGCAGTTACTTGGATACCTACGAGCAGTACTTC.

The chain is built from TRBV9 and TRBJ2-3; D gene unclear. The CDR3 runs 14 residues. V lost 0 bases, J lost 6 bases, and 11 bases lay in between. The germline CDR1 and CDR2 sequences are SGDLS and YYNGEE. CDR3 sequence reads: CASSVASVGDTQYF. The CDR3 DNA sequence: TGTGCCAGCAGCGTAGCGTCTGTTGGGGATACGCAGTATTTT.